The entry below gives a single TCR beta chain sequence along with its context. Clones were read by immunoSEQ multiplex PCR, and TCRdb kept only the in-frame ones, dropping some. The sample carries about 92,000 clones, around 85% recorded once. This record comes from a study of blood T cell repertoires in COVID-19. Overall study context: The United States, Italy and Spain supplied acute and convalescent COVID-19 samples.

Between the trimmed V and J ends, which lost 0 bases and 6 bases, there was a span of 11 bases. The germline V gene has CDR1 LNHNV and CDR2 YYDKDF (reference sequence). The CDR3 totals 14 residues. What was sequenced was peripheral blood. The receptor was derived from a woman aged 55-75 years with COVID-19, enrolled during active disease. V usage is TRBV15 and J usage is TRBJ1-2, with D perhaps TRBD1 (5 bases). In DNA form, the CDR3 reads TGTGCCACCAGCAGAGACTCCAGGGTTGATGGCTACACCTTC. This codes for CATSRDSRVDGYTF.